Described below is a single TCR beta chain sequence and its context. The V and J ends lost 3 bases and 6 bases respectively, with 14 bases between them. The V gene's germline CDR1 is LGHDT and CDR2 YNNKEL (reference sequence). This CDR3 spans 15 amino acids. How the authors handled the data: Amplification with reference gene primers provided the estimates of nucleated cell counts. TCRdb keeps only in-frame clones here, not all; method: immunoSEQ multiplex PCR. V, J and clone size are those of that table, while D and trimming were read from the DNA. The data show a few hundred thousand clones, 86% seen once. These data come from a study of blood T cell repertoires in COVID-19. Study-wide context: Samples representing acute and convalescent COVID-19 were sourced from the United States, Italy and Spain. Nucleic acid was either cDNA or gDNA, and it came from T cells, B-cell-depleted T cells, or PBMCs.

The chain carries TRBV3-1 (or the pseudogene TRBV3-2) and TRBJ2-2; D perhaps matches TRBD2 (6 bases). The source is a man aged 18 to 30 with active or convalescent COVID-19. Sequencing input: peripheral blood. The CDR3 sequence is CASSHSAWGAGELFF. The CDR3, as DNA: TGTGCCAGCAGCCACAGCGCCTGGGGGGCCGGGGAGCTGTTTTTT.